Following are 24 T cell receptor beta chains from one sample sequenced in a study of cytomegalovirus exposure and HLA in healthy donors. It was with 60 Vbeta and 13 Jbeta primers that the PCR ran. Sequenced by immunoSEQ multiplex PCR; TCRdb stores in-frame clones only, minus some. Here the sample spans about 160,000 clones, 65% to 85% being singletons. Sample: PBMCs. Every receptor here comes from a male donor in good health and CMV-seronegative.

This chain links TRBV28 with TRBJ2-6; 8 positions agree with TRBD1. Germline CDR1 MDHEN, CDR2 SYDVKM. The V and J ends lost 1 base and 3 bases, in that order; junction bases with no gene match: 2. This CDR3 is built from 16 residues. CDR3 DNA: TGTGCCAGCAGTTTATACAGGGGGAATGGGGCCAACGTCCTGACTTTC. Translating it yields CASSLYRGNGANVLTF.

CDR3 sequence (DNA): TGTGCCAGCAGCGCTCCGGGTAGCACCATATATTTT. As protein: CASSAPGSTIYF. V gene TRBV11-2 combines with J gene TRBJ1-3; D call uncertain. CDR1 is SGHAT, CDR2 FQNNGV, per germline. This CDR3 spans 12 amino acids. V dropped 5 bases and J dropped 9 bases, with 11 bases sitting between them.

The rearrangement joins TRBV9 to TRBJ2-1; weak D call: TRBD1 (5 bases). Trimming removed 3 bases at V and 6 bases at J, with 13 bases between. The germline V gene has CDR1 SGDLS and CDR2 YYNGEE. This CDR3 is built from 14 residues. CDR3 region: CASSATGNSNEQFF. The CDR3 DNA follows: TGTGCCAGCAGCGCAACAGGTAATAGCAATGAGCAGTTCTTC.

In its sample, this clone was seen once. The rearrangement links TRBV28 to TRBJ2-5; the D gene is possibly TRBD2 (6 bases). The germline V gene encodes CDR1 MDHEN and CDR2 SYDVKM. CDR3 length equals 11 residues. As DNA, the CDR3 is TGTGCAGCAGGGAGGAGTGAGACCCAGTACTTC. It is translated as CAAGRSETQYF.

This clone was seen only a few times. The rearrangement joins TRBV7-9 to TRBJ2-1; TRBD1 aligns across 9 bases. CDR3 length equals 16 residues. Trimming cost V 3 bases and J 8 bases; bases outside gene matches: 11. The germline CDR1 and CDR2 sequences are SEHNR and FQNEAQ (reference sequence). The CDR3: CASSLVSGTGRYEQFF. The DNA for the CDR3 is TGTGCCAGCAGCTTGGTCTCCGGGACAGGGAGGTATGAGCAGTTCTTC. Filled out from reference TRBV7-9 and TRBJ2-1, the complete variable domain reads DTGVSQNPRHKITKRGQNVTFRCDPISEHNRLYWYRQTLGQGPEFLTYFQNEAQLEKSRLLSDRFSAERPKGSFSTLEIQRTEQGDSAMYLCASSLVSGTGRYEQFFGPGTRLTVL.

The rearrangement uses TRBV28 and TRBJ1-5; maybe TRBD1 (5 bases). This CDR3 contains 15 residues. Per the germline V gene, CDR1 is MDHEN and CDR2 is SYDVKM. Trimming shortened V by 3 bases and J by 3 bases, and 12 bases separated the two germline ends. DNA for the CDR3: TGTGCCAGCAGTTTTATGTCAGGGTTCAATCAGCCCCAGCATTTT. It yields the protein CASSFMSGFNQPQHF.

The CDR3 reads CASSSGLAGGTYEQYF. In DNA form, the CDR3 reads TGTGCCAGCAGTTCGGGACTAGCGGGGGGTACCTACGAGCAGTACTTC. The chain combines TRBV27 with TRBJ2-7, with TRBD2 identical over 15 bases. After removal of 4 bases from V and 2 bases from J, the junction contained 3 bases not matched to a gene. The CDR3 has 16 amino acids. The germline V gene encodes CDR1 MNHEY and CDR2 SMNVEV (reference sequence).

The chain carries TRBV2 and TRBJ2-2; the D gene is possibly TRBD2 (5 bases). The CDR3 sequence is 15 residues long. V was trimmed by 4 bases and J by 6 bases, leaving 15 bases between them. CDR1 and CDR2 from the germline V gene are SNHLY and FYNNEI. CDR3 sequence (DNA): TGTGCCAGCAGTGCGTTTTCCCTGAGGGCCGGGGAGCTGTTTTTT. This translates into CASSAFSLRAGELFF.

This chain joins TRBV5-1 and TRBJ1-1; 9 bases line up with TRBD1. The CDR3 consists of 16 residues. The germline V gene encodes CDR1 SGHRS and CDR2 YFSETQ. V trimming: 3 bases; J trimming: 0 bases; junction bases outside the gene matches: 6. As DNA, the CDR3 is TGCGCCAGCAGCTCGGAGGACAGGGGCATGAACACTGAAGCTTTCTTT. Its translation: CASSSEDRGMNTEAFF.

This clone was observed once. The chain couples TRBV2 to TRBJ2-7; 8 bases are shared with TRBD2. The CDR3 extends over 14 amino acids. The germline V gene has CDR1 SNHLY and CDR2 FYNNEI. The trim removed 8 bases at V and 1 base at J, leaving 7 bases unmatched. The CDR3 spells CASVPGGGSYEQYF. DNA of the CDR3: TGTGCCAGCGTTCCCGGGGGGGGTTCCTACGAGCAGTACTTC. Full variable domain (remainder filled in from reference TRBV2 and TRBJ2-7): EPEVTQTPSHQVTQMGQEVILRCVPISNHLYFYWYRQILGQKVEFLVSFYNNEISEKSEIFDDQFSVERPDGSNFTLKIRSTKLEDSAMYFCASVPGGGSYEQYFGPGTRLTVT.

J is TRBJ2-3 and V is TRBV28, with 15 bases identical to TRBD2. The CDR3 loop spans 17 amino acids. Germline lookup yields CDR1 MDHEN and CDR2 SYDVKM. Losses at the gene ends were 5 bases for V and 3 bases for J; bases not matched to a gene: 6. The CDR3 spells CASSPGLAGGWTDTQYF. CDR3 nucleotide sequence: TGTGCCAGCAGTCCCGGACTAGCGGGGGGGTGGACAGATACGCAGTATTTT.

This chain connects TRBV11-2 to TRBJ1-5; 10 nucleotides align to TRBD1. Losses at the gene ends were 8 bases for V and 3 bases for J; bases not matched to a gene: 7. Per the germline V gene, CDR1 is SGHAT and CDR2 is FQNNGV. CDR3 length: 15 amino acids. The CDR3 here is CASSTGGRPNQPQHF. The CDR3 DNA follows: TGTGCCAGCTCGACAGGGGGCCGACCCAATCAGCCCCAGCATTTT.

This clone has only one observation. CDR3 nucleotides: TGTGCCAGCAGTCTCCGGGACAGGGGGCCGGGAGGCTACACCTTC. This translates into CASSLRDRGPGGYTF. The rearrangement links TRBV27 to TRBJ1-2; 12 nucleotides line up with TRBD1. Germline CDR1 reads MNHEY; CDR2 reads SMNVEV (reference sequence). Germline trimming cut 5 bases from V and 8 bases from J; bases unmatched to any gene: 9. The CDR3 has 15 amino acids.

This chain uses TRBV20-1 with TRBJ1-1; D remains ambiguous. The CDR3 has 11 amino acids. Germline-derived CDR1 and CDR2 are DFQATT and SNEGSKA (reference sequence). Trimming left V 0 bases short and J 10 bases short, with 9 bases between. CDR3 loop: CSARDQDGAFF. Written as DNA, the CDR3 is TGCAGTGCTAGAGATCAGGATGGAGCTTTCTTT.

The gene calls are TRBV28 and TRBJ2-7; TRBD2 matches 7 bases. This CDR3 contains 14 residues. Looked up from germline, CDR1 is MDHEN and CDR2 is SYDVKM. Trimming removed 3 bases from V and 4 bases from J; junction bases left unmatched: 6. This CDR3 is CASSFGGGWYEQYF. CDR3 in DNA: TGTGCCAGCAGTTTTGGCGGGGGTTGGTACGAGCAGTACTTC.

V gene TRBV5-1 combines with J gene TRBJ1-1, with 10 bases fitting TRBD1. Per the germline V gene, CDR1 is SGHRS and CDR2 is YFSETQ. There are 17 residues in the CDR3. Losses at the gene ends were 0 bases for V and 0 bases for J; bases not matched to a gene: 5. The DNA of the CDR3 is TGCGCCAGCAGCTTGGCAGGACAGGGGGTTGTGAACACTGAAGCTTTCTTT. Protein product: CASSLAGQGVVNTEAFF.

This clone was observed a handful of times. The chain employs TRBV4-1 and TRBJ2-5, with 7 bases that match TRBD1. CDR1 is MGHRA and CDR2 is YSYEKL in the germline V gene. The CDR3 consists of 13 residues. J gave up 4 bases and V 4 bases, and 3 bases lay outside the gene matches. The CDR3 sequence is CASSLRDRETQYF. The CDR3 DNA follows: TGCGCCAGCAGCCTCCGGGACAGAGAGACCCAGTACTTC.

The chain uses TRBV7-2 and TRBJ2-2; a weak D match, TRBD1 (6 bases). Germline loops: CDR1 SGHTA, CDR2 FQGNSA. The CDR3 totals 14 residues. With 7 bases removed from V and 7 bases from J, the gap between germline ends came to 16 bases. This chain's CDR3 is CASTYQGSGGELFF. CDR3 DNA sequence: TGTGCCAGCACCTATCAGGGGTCTGGCGGGGAGCTGTTTTTT. Full variable domain (outside the CDR3, taken from reference TRBV7-2 and TRBJ2-2): GAGVSQSPSNKVTEKGKDVELRCDPISGHTALYWYRQSLGQGLEFLIYFQGNSAPDKSGLPSDRFSAERTGGSVSTLTIQRTQQEDSAVYLCASTYQGSGGELFFGEGSRLTVL.

The chain is built from TRBV9 and TRBJ2-1, with unresolved D. V was cut by 6 bases and J by 5 bases, with 9 bases left in between. The CDR3 extends over 12 amino acids. Germline assignment: CDR1 SGDLS and CDR2 YYNGEE. CDR3 DNA: TGTGCCAGCAATAGCTATGACAATGAGCAGTTCTTC. Its translation is CASNSYDNEQFF.

The V and J genes are TRBV11-2 and TRBJ2-2; D is possibly TRBD1 (6 bases). Germline lookup yields CDR1 SGHAT and CDR2 FQNNGV. This CDR3 spans 15 amino acids. The germline V and J ends were trimmed by 8 bases and 7 bases, with 20 bases remaining between them. The CDR3 loop reads CASRLWAGAVGELFF. The CDR3 coding sequence is TGTGCCAGCCGACTATGGGCAGGGGCGGTCGGGGAGCTGTTTTTT.

In DNA form, the CDR3 reads TGTGCCAGCAGGGGAAAGGCGGGAGCCGGTGAGCAGTTCTTC. Translating gives CASRGKAGAGEQFF. The chain has TRBV5-4 and TRBJ2-1; TRBD2 matches at 7 bases. The CDR3 is 14 amino acids. CDR1 is SGHNT, CDR2 YYREEE, per germline (reference sequence). With 5 bases clipped from V and 9 bases from J, the junction kept 11 bases outside the gene matches.

This rearrangement joins TRBV28 to TRBJ2-1, with D maybe TRBD2 (5 bases). CDR1 and CDR2 from the germline V gene are MDHEN and SYDVKM. The length of the CDR3 is 12 residues. Between the trimmed V and J ends, which lost 3 bases and 7 bases, there was a span of 7 bases. CDR3 residues: CASSFPGNEQFF. In DNA form, the CDR3 reads TGTGCCAGCAGTTTTCCGGGGAATGAGCAGTTCTTC.

The chain combines TRBV7-9 with TRBJ1-3; 9 positions match TRBD1. The CDR3 has 17 amino acids. Germline loops: CDR1 SEHNR, CDR2 FQNEAQ (reference sequence). V was pared by 5 bases and J by 0 bases, with 8 bases of the junction left unmatched. Written as DNA, the CDR3 is TGTGCCAGCAGCCCAGGACAGGGGCGAGGCTCTGGAAACACCATATATTTT. This codes for CASSPGQGRGSGNTIYF.

This chain uses TRBV28 with TRBJ1-4; D is ambiguous. Trimming pared 1 base from V and 4 bases from J, leaving 7 bases between. Germline-derived CDR1 and CDR2 are MDHEN and SYDVKM. The CDR3 runs 14 residues. The DNA for the CDR3 is TGTGCCAGCAGTTTATCTCAGATTAATGAAAAACTGTTTTTT. Translated: CASSLSQINEKLFF.